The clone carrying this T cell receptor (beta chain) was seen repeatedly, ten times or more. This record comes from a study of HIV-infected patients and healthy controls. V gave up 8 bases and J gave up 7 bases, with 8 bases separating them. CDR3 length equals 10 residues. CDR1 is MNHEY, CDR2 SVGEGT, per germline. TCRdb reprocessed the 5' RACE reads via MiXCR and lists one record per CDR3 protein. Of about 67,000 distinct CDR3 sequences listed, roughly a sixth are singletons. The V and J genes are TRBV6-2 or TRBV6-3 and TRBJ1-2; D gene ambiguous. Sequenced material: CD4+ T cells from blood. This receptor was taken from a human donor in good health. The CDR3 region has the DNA TGTGCCAGCGGGCGGAGTGGCTACACCTTC. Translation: CASGRSGYTF.